The 20 T cell receptor beta chains given below trace back to one sample, sequenced in a study of blood T cell repertoires in COVID-19. Some clones are missing from TCRdb's copy, which holds only in-frame ones; the method was immunoSEQ multiplex PCR. The repertoire holds approximately 160,000 clones, with 80% to 85% as singletons. Input material: peripheral blood. These receptors came from a woman of 80 years or more with active or convalescent COVID-19.

This chain uses TRBV6-2 or TRBV6-3 with TRBJ2-3; TRBD1 matches 8 bases. Losses at the gene ends were 6 bases for V and 0 bases for J; bases not matched to a gene: 14. Germline CDR1 is MNHEY and CDR2 is SVGEGT. This CDR3 spans 18 amino acids. DNA for the CDR3: TGTGCCAGCAGCCTCACGCAAGACAGGGGATCTAGCACAGATACGCAGTATTTT. Amino acid sequence: CASSLTQDRGSSTDTQYF.

The chain links TRBV6-4 to TRBJ2-5; D is uncertain. The CDR3 totals 11 residues. Deletions cut 4 bases from V and 2 bases from J, with 2 bases between. Germline V gene sequence: CDR1 MRHNA, CDR2 SNTAGT. As DNA, the CDR3 is TGTGCCAGCAGTGCGCAAGAGACCCAGTACTTC. Translated, it gives CASSAQETQYF.

This clone was found once. The CDR3 nucleotides read TGTGCCAGCAGTTCGGGACAGGGAGGTTCCGGGGAGCTGTTTTTT. Translated: CASSSGQGGSGELFF. The chain uses TRBV6-2 or TRBV6-3 and TRBJ2-2; 9 nucleotides match TRBD1. CDR3 size: 15 residues. Germline CDR1 reads MNHEY; CDR2 reads SVGEGT. V was pared by 4 bases and J by 6 bases, with 6 bases of the junction left unmatched.

The rearrangement uses TRBV6-5 and TRBJ2-2; D is possibly TRBD2 (6 bases). Trimming left V 2 bases short and J 3 bases short, with 10 bases between. Germline assignment: CDR1 MNHEY and CDR2 SVGAGI. The CDR3 sequence is 15 residues long. CDR3 sequence (DNA): TGTGCCAGCAGTTACATGAGGGAGGACACCGGGGAGCTGTTTTTT. Translation: CASSYMREDTGELFF.

The chain combines TRBV6-2 or TRBV6-3 with TRBJ2-1; D perhaps matches TRBD2 (6 bases). CDR1 and CDR2 (germline): MNHEY, SVGEGT. The CDR3 runs 15 residues. V dropped 2 bases and J dropped 4 bases, with 12 bases sitting between them. CDR3 in DNA: TGTGCCAGCAGTTACGGGCAGGGAGGATACAATGAGCAGTTCTTC. It codes for CASSYGQGGYNEQFF.

This chain joins TRBV30 and TRBJ1-2; D is unclear. The germline V and J ends were trimmed by 0 bases and 4 bases, with 12 bases remaining between them. The length of the CDR3 is 14 residues. Looked up from germline, CDR1 is GTSNPN and CDR2 is SVGIG (reference sequence). CDR3: CAWSVPGLLYGYTF. The CDR3 DNA is TGTGCCTGGAGTGTACCGGGTCTCCTCTATGGCTACACCTTC.

The sample holds a few counts of this clone. Other DNA sequences from this sample encode an identical CDR3 as well. This sequence joins TRBV18 and TRBJ1-1, with D possibly matching TRBD1 (6 bases). There are 15 residues in the CDR3. Germline V CDR1 and CDR2: KGHSH, LQKENI. V was clipped by 3 bases and J by 2 bases, with 13 bases between them. The CDR3 bases are TGTGCCAGCTCACCTCCGGGACAAATTAACACTGAAGCTTTCTTT. Translated: CASSPPGQINTEAFF.

V and J are TRBV4-2 and TRBJ2-3; weak D call: TRBD2 (6 bases). CDR1 is LGHNA, CDR2 YNFKEQ, per germline. V dropped 0 bases and J dropped 7 bases, with 20 bases sitting between them. The CDR3 sequence is 17 residues long. CDR3 sequence: CASSQDPLAGRKYTQYF. CDR3 nucleotides: TGTGCCAGCAGCCAAGACCCCCTCGCGGGGAGAAAATATACGCAGTATTTT.

The rearrangement uses TRBV9 and TRBJ2-3; 10 bases line up with TRBD2. V lost 0 bases and J lost 6; bases outside the gene matches: 7. This CDR3 comprises 16 residues. Germline-derived CDR1 and CDR2 are SGDLS and YYNGEE. The CDR3 coding sequence is TGTGCCAGCAGCGTAGGGCTAGCGGGGGTCATGGATACGCAGTATTTT. It is translated as CASSVGLAGVMDTQYF.

The chain has TRBV19 and TRBJ1-3; 7 positions agree with TRBD1. Trimming cost V 10 bases and J 1 base; bases outside gene matches: 10. The CDR3 covers 15 residues. Germline V gene lookup returns CDR1 LNHDA and CDR2 SQIVND (reference sequence). CDR3 DNA sequence: TGTGCCACGAACAGGGGCCTTCAGTCTGGAAACACCATATATTTT. It specifies CATNRGLQSGNTIYF.

This clone has only one observation. The rearrangement joins TRBV2 to TRBJ1-4; possibly TRBD1 for D (6 bases). The CDR3 is 12 amino acids. V lost 10 bases to trimming and J lost 5 bases, with 11 bases between them. The V gene's germline CDR1 is SNHLY and CDR2 FYNNEI. The CDR3 reads CATLDRNEKLFF. As DNA, the CDR3 is TGTGCCACGCTGGACAGAAATGAAAAACTGTTTTTT. The variable domain in full, completed from reference TRBV2 and TRBJ1-4, reads EPEVTQTPSHQVTQMGQEVILRCVPISNHLYFYWYRQILGQKVEFLVSFYNNEISEKSEIFDDQFSVERPDGSNFTLKIRSTKLEDSAMYFCATLDRNEKLFFGSGTQLSVL.

The chain recombines TRBV6-6 with TRBJ2-7; 8 bases fit TRBD2. Per the germline V gene, CDR1 is MNHNY and CDR2 is SVGAGI (reference sequence). The trim removed 6 bases at V and 4 bases at J, leaving 11 bases unmatched. This CDR3 contains 15 residues. The CDR3 DNA reads as TGTGCCAGCAGCGCCTTGGGGAGCGGGGGATACGAGCAGTACTTC. Residues: CASSALGSGGYEQYF.

This clone was observed a few times. This sequence joins TRBV30 and TRBJ1-5; D uncertain. Per the germline V gene, CDR1 is GTSNPN and CDR2 is SVGIG (reference sequence). V shed 5 bases and J shed 2 bases, with 10 bases lying between them. The CDR3 covers 13 residues. CDR3 in amino acids: CAWGQKGNQPQHF. In DNA form, the CDR3 reads TGTGCCTGGGGGCAGAAAGGCAATCAGCCCCAGCATTTT.

The V gene is TRBV12-3 or TRBV12-4, the J gene TRBJ2-7; D is uncertain. Trimming removed 6 bases from V and 6 bases from J, with 15 bases in between. The CDR3 runs 13 residues. The chain's CDR3 is CASSFQPFSEQYF. The CDR3 DNA reads as TGTGCCAGCAGCTTCCAACCCTTTAGCGAGCAGTACTTC.

The rearrangement uses TRBV5-4 and TRBJ2-5; 9 bases are a match to TRBD1. J lost 4 bases, V lost 2 bases, and 0 bases had no gene match. This CDR3 has 13 residues. Germline CDR1 and CDR2: SGHNT and YYREEE (reference sequence). The CDR3 DNA is TGTGCCAGCAGCTTACAGGGGGCAGAGACCCAGTACTTC. It codes for CASSLQGAETQYF.

The V and J genes are TRBV4-1 and TRBJ1-1, with 8 bases lining up with TRBD1. The germline V gene has CDR1 MGHRA and CDR2 YSYEKL. The length of the CDR3 is 17 residues. After removal of 3 bases from V and 5 bases from J, the junction contained 14 bases not matched to a gene. In DNA, the CDR3 is TGCGCCAGCAGCCACCCCGGACAGGGTGAAGGGGGGACTGAAGCTTTCTTT. Translating gives CASSHPGQGEGGTEAFF.

This chain connects TRBV4-1 to TRBJ2-5; TRBD2 aligns across 16 bases. Per the germline V gene, CDR1 is MGHRA and CDR2 is YSYEKL. V lost 2 bases to trimming and J lost 5 bases; unmatched junction nucleotides: 11. CDR3 length equals 19 residues. The CDR3 region is CASSQFGTSGGASRETQYF. In nucleotides, the CDR3 is TGCGCCAGCAGCCAATTCGGGACTAGCGGGGGGGCCTCTCGCGAGACCCAGTACTTC.

V is TRBV25-1 and J is TRBJ2-6, with a possible D match to TRBD1 (6 bases). Germline V gene sequence: CDR1 MGHDK, CDR2 SYGVNS. Trimming shortened V by 3 bases and J by 7 bases, and 19 bases separated the two germline ends. This CDR3 comprises 17 residues. The CDR3 protein is CASSEGKQGQRANVLTF. In DNA, the CDR3 is TGTGCCAGCAGTGAGGGGAAACAGGGCCAAAGAGCCAACGTCCTGACTTTC.

The J gene is TRBJ2-7, the V gene TRBV28; 7 bases are a match to TRBD1. V lost 7 bases and J lost 2; bases outside the gene matches: 8. The CDR3 has 14 amino acids. CDR1 is MDHEN, CDR2 SYDVKM, per germline. The chain's CDR3 is CASTRYGTAYEQYF. For the CDR3, the DNA is TGTGCCAGCACCCGATATGGGACAGCCTACGAGCAGTACTTC.

This chain uses TRBV7-2 with TRBJ1-1; 8 nucleotides line up with TRBD1. Germline loops: CDR1 SGHTA, CDR2 FQGNSA. Losses at the gene ends were 5 bases for V and 9 bases for J; bases not matched to a gene: 5. This CDR3 has 12 amino acids. The chain's CDR3 is CASSPGQVKAFF. CDR3 nucleotides: TGTGCCAGCAGCCCGGGACAGGTTAAAGCTTTCTTT.